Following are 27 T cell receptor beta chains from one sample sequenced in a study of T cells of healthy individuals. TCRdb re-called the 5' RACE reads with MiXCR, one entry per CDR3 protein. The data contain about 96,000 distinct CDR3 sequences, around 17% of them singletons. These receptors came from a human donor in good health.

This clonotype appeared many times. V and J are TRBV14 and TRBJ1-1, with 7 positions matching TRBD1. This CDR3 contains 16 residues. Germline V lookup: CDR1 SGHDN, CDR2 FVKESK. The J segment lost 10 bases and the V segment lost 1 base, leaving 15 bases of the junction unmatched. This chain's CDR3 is CASSQGEGASFFGAFF. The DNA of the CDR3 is TGTGCCAGCAGCCAAGGCGAGGGGGCGTCGTTTTTTGGAGCTTTCTTT.

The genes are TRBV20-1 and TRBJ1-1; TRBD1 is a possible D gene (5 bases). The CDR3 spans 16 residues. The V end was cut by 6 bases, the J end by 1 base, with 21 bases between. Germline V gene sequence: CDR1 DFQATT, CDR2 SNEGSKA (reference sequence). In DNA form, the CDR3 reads TGCAGTGCCCCTAACCCAGGGTCCAGGAAGAACACTGAAGCTTTCTTT. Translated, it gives CSAPNPGSRKNTEAFF.

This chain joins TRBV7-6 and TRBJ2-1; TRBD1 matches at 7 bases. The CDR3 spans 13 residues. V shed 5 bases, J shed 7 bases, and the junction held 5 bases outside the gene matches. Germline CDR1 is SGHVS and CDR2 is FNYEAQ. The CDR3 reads CASSRQGGNEQFF. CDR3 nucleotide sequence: TGTGCCAGCAGCCGACAGGGCGGGAATGAGCAGTTCTTC. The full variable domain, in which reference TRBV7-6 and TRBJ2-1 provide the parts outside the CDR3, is GAGVSQSPRYKVTKRGQDVALRCDPISGHVSLYWYRQALGQGPEFLTYFNYEAQQDKSGLPNDRFSAERPEGSISTLTIQRTEQRDSAMYRCASSRQGGNEQFFGPGTRLTVL.

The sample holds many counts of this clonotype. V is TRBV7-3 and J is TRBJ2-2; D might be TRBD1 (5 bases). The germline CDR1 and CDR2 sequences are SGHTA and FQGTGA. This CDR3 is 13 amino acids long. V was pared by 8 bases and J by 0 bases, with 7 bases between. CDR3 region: CASGHPNTGELFF. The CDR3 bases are TGTGCCAGCGGACACCCGAACACCGGGGAGCTGTTTTTT.

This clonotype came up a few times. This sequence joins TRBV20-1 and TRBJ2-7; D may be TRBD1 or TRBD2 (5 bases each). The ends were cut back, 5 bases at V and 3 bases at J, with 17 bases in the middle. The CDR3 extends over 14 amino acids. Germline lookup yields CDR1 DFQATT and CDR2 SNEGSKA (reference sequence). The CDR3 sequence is CSAAPEDNIYEQYF. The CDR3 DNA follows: TGCAGTGCTGCTCCGGAGGACAATATCTACGAGCAGTACTTC.

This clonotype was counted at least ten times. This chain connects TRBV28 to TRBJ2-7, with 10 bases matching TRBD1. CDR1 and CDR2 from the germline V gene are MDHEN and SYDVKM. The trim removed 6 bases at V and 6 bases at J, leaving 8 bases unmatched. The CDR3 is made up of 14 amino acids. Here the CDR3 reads CASRSTGQGSEQYF. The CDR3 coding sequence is TGTGCCAGCAGAAGTACGGGACAGGGGTCCGAGCAGTACTTC.

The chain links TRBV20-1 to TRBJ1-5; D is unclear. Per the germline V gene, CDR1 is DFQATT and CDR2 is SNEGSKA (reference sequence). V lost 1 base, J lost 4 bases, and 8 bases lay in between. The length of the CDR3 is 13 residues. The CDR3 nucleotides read TGCAGTGCTAGAGGACGAACGAATCAGCCCCAGCATTTT. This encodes CSARGRTNQPQHF.

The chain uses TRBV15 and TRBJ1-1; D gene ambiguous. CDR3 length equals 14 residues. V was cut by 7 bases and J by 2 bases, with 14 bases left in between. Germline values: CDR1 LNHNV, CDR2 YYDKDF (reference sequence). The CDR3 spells CATTPANLNTEAFF. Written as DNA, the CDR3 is TGTGCCACCACCCCAGCAAACCTCAACACTGAAGCTTTCTTT.

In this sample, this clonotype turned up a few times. The CDR3 sequence: CAARFGNTEAFF. CDR3 bases: TGTGCCGCCCGGTTTGGGAACACTGAAGCTTTCTTT. This chain joins TRBV6-5 and TRBJ1-1; D ambiguous. V dropped 11 bases and J dropped 1 base, with 11 bases sitting between them. The germline gives CDR1 MNHEY, CDR2 SVGAGI. This CDR3 comprises 12 residues.

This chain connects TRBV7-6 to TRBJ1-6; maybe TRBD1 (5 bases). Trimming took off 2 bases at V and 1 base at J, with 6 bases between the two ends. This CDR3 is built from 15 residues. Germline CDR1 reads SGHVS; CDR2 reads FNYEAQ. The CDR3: CASSLQGSYNSPLHF. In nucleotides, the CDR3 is TGTGCCAGCAGCTTACAGGGTTCCTATAATTCACCCCTCCACTTT. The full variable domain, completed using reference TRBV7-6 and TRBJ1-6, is GAGVSQSPRYKVTKRGQDVALRCDPISGHVSLYWYRQALGQGPEFLTYFNYEAQQDKSGLPNDRFSAERPEGSISTLTIQRTEQRDSAMYRCASSLQGSYNSPLHFGNGTRLTVT.

CDR3 residues: CASSPSGSGETQYF. The CDR3 DNA sequence: TGTGCCAGCAGCCCTAGCGGGAGCGGTGAGACCCAGTACTTC. V is TRBV6-2 or TRBV6-3 and J is TRBJ2-5; 10 positions agree with TRBD2. There are 14 residues in the CDR3. The germline V gene has CDR1 MNHEY and CDR2 SVGEGT. The J segment lost 5 bases and the V segment lost 6 bases, leaving 6 bases of the junction unmatched.

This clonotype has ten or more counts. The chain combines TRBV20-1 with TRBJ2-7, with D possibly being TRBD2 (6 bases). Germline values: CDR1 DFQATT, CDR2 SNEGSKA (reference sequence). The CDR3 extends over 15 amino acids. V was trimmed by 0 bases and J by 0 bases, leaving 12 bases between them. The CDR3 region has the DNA TGCAGTGCTAGAGATCGATCGGGGGACTCCTACGAGCAGTACTTC. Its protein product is CSARDRSGDSYEQYF.

As DNA, the CDR3 is TGTGCCACCAGCAGAGTTGGACGCGGGACAAGGGAAGAGACCCAGTACTTC. As protein: CATSRVGRGTREETQYF. The J gene is TRBJ2-5, the V gene TRBV15; D tentatively fits TRBD1 or TRBD2 (6 bases each). V lost 1 base and J lost 3, with 18 bases in between. The CDR3 is made up of 17 amino acids. CDR1 is LNHNV, CDR2 YYDKDF, per germline (reference sequence). Combining the CDR3 with reference TRBV15 and TRBJ2-5 gives the whole variable domain DAMVIQNPRYQVTQFGKPVTLSCSQTLNHNVMYWYQQKSSQAPKLLFHYYDKDFNNEADTPDNFQSRRPNTSFCFLDIRSPGLGDTAMYLCATSRVGRGTREETQYFGPGTRLLVL.

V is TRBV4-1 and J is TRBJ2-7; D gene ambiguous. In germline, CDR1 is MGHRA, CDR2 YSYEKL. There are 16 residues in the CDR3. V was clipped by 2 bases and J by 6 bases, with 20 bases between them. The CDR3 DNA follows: TGCGCCAGCAGCCAATTGGAAGCAGCCCCCGATACCGAGCAGTACTTC. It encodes CASSQLEAAPDTEQYF.

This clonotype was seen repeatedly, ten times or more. CDR3 DNA sequence: TGTGCCAGCAGCGTAGGGACAGGTGTGCAAGAGACCCAGTACTTC. Translating gives CASSVGTGVQETQYF. The rearrangement uses TRBV9 and TRBJ2-5, with 7 bases matching TRBD1. Germline V lookup: CDR1 SGDLS, CDR2 YYNGEE. Trimming cost V 0 bases and J 2 bases; bases outside gene matches: 4. This CDR3 has 15 residues. The complete variable domain, with remaining parts taken from reference TRBV9 and TRBJ2-5, reads DSGVTQTPKHLITATGQRVTLRCSPRSGDLSVYWYQQSLDQGLQFLIQYYNGEERAKGNILERFSAQQFPDLHSELNLSSLELGDSALYFCASSVGTGVQETQYFGPGTRLLVL.

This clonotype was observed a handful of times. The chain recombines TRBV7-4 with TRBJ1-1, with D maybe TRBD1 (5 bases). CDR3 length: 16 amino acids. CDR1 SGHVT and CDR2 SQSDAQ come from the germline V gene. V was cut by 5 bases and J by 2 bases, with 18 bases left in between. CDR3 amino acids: CASSPRGQTVNTEAFF. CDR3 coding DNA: TGTGCCAGCAGCCCCCGTGGCCAGACAGTTAACACTGAAGCTTTCTTT.

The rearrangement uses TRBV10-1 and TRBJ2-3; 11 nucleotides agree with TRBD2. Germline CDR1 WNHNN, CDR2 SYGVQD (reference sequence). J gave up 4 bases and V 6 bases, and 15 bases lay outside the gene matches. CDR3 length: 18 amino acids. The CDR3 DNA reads TGCGCCAGCAGATCCACTAGCGGGAGCACCCTAAGGTCAGATACGCAGTATTTT. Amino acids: CASRSTSGSTLRSDTQYF.

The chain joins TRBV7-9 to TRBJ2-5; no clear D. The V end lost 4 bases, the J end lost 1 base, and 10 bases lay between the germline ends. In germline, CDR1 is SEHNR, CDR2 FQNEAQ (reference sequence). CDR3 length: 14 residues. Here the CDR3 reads CASSSPGTQETQYF. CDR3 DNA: TGTGCCAGCAGCTCGCCGGGTACCCAAGAGACCCAGTACTTC.

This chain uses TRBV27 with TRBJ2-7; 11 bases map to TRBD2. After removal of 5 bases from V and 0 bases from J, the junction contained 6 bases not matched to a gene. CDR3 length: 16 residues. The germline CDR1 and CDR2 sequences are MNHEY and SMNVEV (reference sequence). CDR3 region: CASSPTSGGSSYEQYF. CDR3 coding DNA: TGTGCCAGCAGTCCTACTAGCGGGGGAAGCTCCTACGAGCAGTACTTC.

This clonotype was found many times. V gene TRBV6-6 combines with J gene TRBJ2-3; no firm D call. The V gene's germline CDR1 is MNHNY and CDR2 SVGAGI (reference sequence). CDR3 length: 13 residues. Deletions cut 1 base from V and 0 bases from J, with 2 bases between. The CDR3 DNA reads TGTGCCAGCAGTTACTACAGCACAGATACGCAGTATTTT. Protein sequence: CASSYYSTDTQYF.

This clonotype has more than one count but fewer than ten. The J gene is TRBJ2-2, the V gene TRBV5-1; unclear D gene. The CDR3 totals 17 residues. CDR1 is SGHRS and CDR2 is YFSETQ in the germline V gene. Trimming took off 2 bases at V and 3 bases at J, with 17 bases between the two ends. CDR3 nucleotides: TGCGCCAGCAGCTTAGGAACAACTCCCTTCGACACCGGGGAGCTGTTTTTT. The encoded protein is CASSLGTTPFDTGELFF.

The CDR3 here is CAISESGRGYGYTF. CDR3 in DNA: TGTGCCATCAGTGAGTCGGGCAGGGGCTATGGCTACACCTTC. The rearrangement uses TRBV10-3 and TRBJ1-2, with a possible D match to TRBD1 (6 bases). The CDR3 length is 14 residues. Germline lookup yields CDR1 ENHRY and CDR2 SYGVKD. V gave up 0 bases and J gave up 4 bases, with 9 bases separating them.

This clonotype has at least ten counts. The CDR3 loop is CASSLTRDSTDTQYF. In DNA, the CDR3 is TGTGCCAGCAGCTTAACTAGGGATAGCACAGATACGCAGTATTTT. The rearrangement links TRBV7-3 to TRBJ2-3; D not certain. Trimming took off 0 bases at V and 0 bases at J, with 7 bases between the two ends. Germline V gene data show CDR1 as SGHTA and CDR2 as FQGTGA. The CDR3 runs 15 residues.

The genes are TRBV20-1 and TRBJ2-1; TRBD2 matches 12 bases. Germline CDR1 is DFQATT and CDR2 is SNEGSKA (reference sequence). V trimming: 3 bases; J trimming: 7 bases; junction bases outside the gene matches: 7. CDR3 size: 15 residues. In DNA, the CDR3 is TGCAGTGCTAGCCCCGGGACTAGCGGGTTTAATGAGCAGTTCTTC. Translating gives CSASPGTSGFNEQFF.

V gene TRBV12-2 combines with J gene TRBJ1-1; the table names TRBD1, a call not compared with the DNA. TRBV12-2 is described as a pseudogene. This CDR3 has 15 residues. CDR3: CASRTPQGSSLEAFF. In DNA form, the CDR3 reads TGTGCAAGTCGCACTCCTCAGGGCTCCAGCCTTGAAGCTTTCTTT.

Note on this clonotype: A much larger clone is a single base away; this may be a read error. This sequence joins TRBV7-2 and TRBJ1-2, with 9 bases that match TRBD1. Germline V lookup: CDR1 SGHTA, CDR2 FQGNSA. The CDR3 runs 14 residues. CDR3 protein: CASSLEQGAYGCTF. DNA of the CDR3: TGTGCCAGCAGCTTAGAACAGGGGGCCTATGGCTGCACCTTC.

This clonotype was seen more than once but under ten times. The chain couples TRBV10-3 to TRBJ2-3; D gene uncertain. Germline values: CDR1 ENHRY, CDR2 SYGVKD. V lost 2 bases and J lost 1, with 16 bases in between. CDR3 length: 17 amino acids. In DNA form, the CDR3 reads TGTGCCATCAGTGAGCCACTCCCGGGCAAGGGCACAGATACGCAGTATTTT. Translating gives CAISEPLPGKGTDTQYF.